This T cell receptor (beta chain) was sequenced for a study of shared clonotypes between healthy human individuals. Study-wide context: The cohort had a couple of women and a few men, ages 18 to 49.

Every subset had its genomic DNA shared out evenly among several immunoSEQ plates. Profiled with immunoSEQ multiplex PCR; TCRdb holds only in-frame clones, not every one. The sample records about 2.1 million clones, approximately 92% being singletons. General study results and limits: Large depth notwithstanding, sorted-subset sequencing proved incomplete by rarefaction. Among four donors, about 5% of naive CD4 clonotypes were found in common.

A remark on this clone: Its antigen is undetermined.

Germline CDR1 SGHVS, CDR2 FQNEAQ. V dropped 5 bases and J dropped 3 bases, with 16 bases sitting between them. CDR3 length: 16 amino acids. The naive CD8 subset, CD45RO-negative cells positively selected for CCR7, excluded terminally differentiated effector memory CD45RA+ cells. The genes are TRBV7-8 and TRBJ1-4, with D tentatively TRBD1 (5 bases). This clonotype was obtained from a man aged 18 to 30 in good health. Some clones in this sample may be carry-over from other donors' samples. The sequencing sample was made of naive CD8+ T cells from PBMCs. The DNA of the CDR3 is TGTGCCAGCAGCCCGCGCGTCAGGGAGGCTAATGAAAAACTGTTTTTT. Protein sequence: CASSPRVREANEKLFF.